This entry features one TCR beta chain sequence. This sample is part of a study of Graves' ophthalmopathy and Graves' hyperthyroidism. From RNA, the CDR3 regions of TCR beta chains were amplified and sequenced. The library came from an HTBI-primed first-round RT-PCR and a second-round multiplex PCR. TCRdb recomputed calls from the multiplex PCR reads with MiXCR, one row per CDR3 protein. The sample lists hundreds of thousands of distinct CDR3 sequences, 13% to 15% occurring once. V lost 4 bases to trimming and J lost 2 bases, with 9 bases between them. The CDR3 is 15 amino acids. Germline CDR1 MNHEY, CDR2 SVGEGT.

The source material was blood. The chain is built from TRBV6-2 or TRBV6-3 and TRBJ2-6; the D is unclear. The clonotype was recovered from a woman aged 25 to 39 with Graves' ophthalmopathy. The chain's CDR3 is CASSFPGAGANVLTF. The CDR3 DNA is TGTGCCAGCAGTTTCCCTGGGGCTGGGGCCAACGTCCTGACTTTC.